This T cell receptor beta chain was captured by sequencing in a study of CD8 T cells in ankylosing spondylitis. V was shortened by 1 base and J by 6 bases, with 15 bases between the two germline ends. The CDR3 totals 15 residues. The V gene's germline CDR1 is SGHTA and CDR2 FQGNSA. TCRdb re-derived calls from the 5' RACE reads in MiXCR, one entry per CDR3 protein. This sample has some 140,000 distinct CDR3 sequences; 6% to 8.5% occur once, and the top ten carry approximately 13%. The sequencing sample was made of blood, either unsorted or a sorted T cell fraction (not recorded which). The receptor was isolated from a female donor with ankylosing spondylitis or in good health (not recorded which). The rearrangement uses TRBV7-2 and TRBJ1-2; D gene uncertain. The CDR3 spells CASSLVGGNHDGYTF. In DNA form, the CDR3 reads TGTGCCAGCAGCTTAGTTGGTGGGAACCATGATGGCTACACCTTC.